The 10 T cell receptor beta chains presented below share a single source sample, sequenced in a study of PD-1 blockade in classical Hodgkin lymphoma. Each of the patients experienced relapse following autologous stem cell transplantation, and their brentuximab vedotin exposure differed. Investigators obtained CD8+ T cells from thawed PBMCs by magnetic negative selection. The assay was immunoSEQ multiplex PCR, and TCRdb's table has in-frame clones only and misses some. This repertoire shows 8,000 or so clones, just over 85% found once; its top ten account for approximately 22%. This specimen consisted of CD8+ T cells from blood, obtained at baseline. The receptors derive from a human donor with classical Hodgkin lymphoma.

This chain links TRBV6-1 with TRBJ2-7; 11 bases match TRBD2. The CDR3 spans 16 residues. Germline CDR1 and CDR2: MNHNS and SASEGT. V shed 3 bases, J shed 2 bases, and the junction held 6 bases outside the gene matches. The CDR3 loop reads CASSEDQLAGAYEQYF. In DNA form, the CDR3 reads TGTGCCAGCAGTGAGGACCAACTAGCGGGGGCCTACGAGCAGTACTTC.

Here the CDR3 DNA reads TGTGCCAGCAGTTCCCCGGGACTAGACTACGAGCAGTACTTC. Translation: CASSSPGLDYEQYF. V gene TRBV28 combines with J gene TRBJ2-7; the match to TRBD2 covers 8 bases. CDR3 length: 14 amino acids. The germline gives CDR1 MDHEN, CDR2 SYDVKM. Unmatched junction bases numbered 5, after V lost 4 bases and J lost 3 bases.

This clone appeared once. V is TRBV5-6 and J is TRBJ2-2; D is unclear. Germline loops: CDR1 SGHDT, CDR2 YYEEEE. This CDR3 has 12 amino acids. V was clipped by 0 bases and J by 8 bases, with 5 bases between them. The CDR3 reads CASSLGSGELFF. The DNA of the CDR3 is TGTGCCAGCAGCTTGGGGTCGGGGGAGCTGTTTTTT.

This rearrangement joins TRBV4-1 to TRBJ2-1; maybe TRBD1 (5 bases). There are 13 residues in the CDR3. V lost 4 bases, J lost 8 bases, and 12 bases lay in between. In germline, CDR1 is MGHRA, CDR2 YSYEKL. The CDR3 coding sequence is TGCGCCAGCAGCCCAAACACCAGGGATGAGCAGTTCTTC. Translating it yields CASSPNTRDEQFF.

The rearrangement uses TRBV4-1 and TRBJ2-3; no clear D. Germline V CDR1 and CDR2: MGHRA, YSYEKL. The length of the CDR3 is 17 residues. V lost 0 bases to trimming and J lost 2 bases, with 15 bases between them. CDR3 amino acids: CASSQDILEQPTDTQYF. CDR3 DNA sequence: TGCGCCAGCAGCCAAGATATTTTAGAGCAGCCCACAGATACGCAGTATTTT.

The chain recombines TRBV28 with TRBJ2-1; D is perhaps TRBD2 (6 bases). V was pared by 5 bases and J by 4 bases, with 18 bases between. This CDR3 is built from 16 residues. Germline values: CDR1 MDHEN, CDR2 SYDVKM. The CDR3: CASSDGSELGYNEQFF. In DNA form, the CDR3 reads TGTGCCAGCAGTGACGGGAGTGAGCTAGGATACAATGAGCAGTTCTTC.

The rearrangement joins TRBV28 to TRBJ1-1; D gene ambiguous. The CDR3 is 14 residues long. CDR1 is MDHEN, CDR2 SYDVKM, per germline. Trimming took off 2 bases at V and 3 bases at J, with 10 bases between the two ends. CDR3 nucleotides: TGTGCCAGCAGTTTAATGGGTAGCGACACTGAAGCTTTCTTT. It is translated as CASSLMGSDTEAFF.

The chain couples TRBV19 to TRBJ2-2; no reliable D call. V dropped 7 bases and J dropped 6 bases, with 12 bases sitting between them. The germline CDR1 and CDR2 sequences are LNHDA and SQIVND (reference sequence). CDR3 length: 13 amino acids. CDR3 nucleotide sequence: TGTGCCAGTAAGGTTGCAGAGCCCGGGGAGCTGTTTTTT. Translating gives CASKVAEPGELFF.

The CDR3 sequence is CASSADRSSYNEQFF. The CDR3 coding sequence is TGTGCCAGCAGTGCGGACAGGAGCTCCTACAATGAGCAGTTCTTC. The chain links TRBV6-1 to TRBJ2-1; TRBD1 aligns across 7 bases. This CDR3 comprises 15 residues. Germline V gene sequence: CDR1 MNHNS, CDR2 SASEGT. Trimming at V came to 4 bases and at J to 0 bases, leaving 3 bases not matched to a gene.

CDR3 nucleotide sequence: TGTGCCAGCTCAGGCCAATCAGGGGGGCAGGAGCAGTTCTTC. Protein product: CASSGQSGGQEQFF. This chain joins TRBV27 and TRBJ2-1; TRBD1 is a possible D gene (7 bases). Looked up from germline, CDR1 is MNHEY and CDR2 is SMNVEV (reference sequence). The CDR3 is made up of 14 amino acids. V was cut by 8 bases and J by 10 bases, with 21 bases left in between.